The present T cell receptor beta chain was sequenced within a study of blood T cell repertoires in COVID-19. The repertoire was sequenced with immunoSEQ multiplex PCR; TCRdb's copy has only in-frame clones and lacks some. Here the sample spans 310,000 or so clones, about 90% being singletons. This TCR was recovered from a woman in her twenties or thirties who had recovered from COVID-19. Sample: PBMCs or T cells enriched from blood (not recorded which).

The CDR3 spells CASIRRGNTEAFF. In DNA form, the CDR3 reads TGTGCCAGCATTCGGCGAGGTAACACTGAAGCTTTCTTT. V is TRBV6-5 and J is TRBJ1-1; no firm D call. The V gene lost 7 bases and the J gene lost 2 bases, with 11 bases spanning the gap. The CDR3 has 13 amino acids. CDR1 MNHEY and CDR2 SVGAGI come from the germline V gene.